Listed below are T cell receptor beta chains from one sample, sequenced in a study of CD4+ T cells in melanoma. Sequenced by immunoSEQ multiplex PCR; TCRdb stores in-frame clones only, minus some. The sample has about 50,000 clones; 89% are singletons. Sequenced material: peripheral blood. These receptor sequences come from a human donor with melanoma. The CDR3 runs from the conserved cysteine through the conserved F or W. The D gene is left open where the match is weak. Clone size is shown for a subset of rows, as once, few, many or a class of expanded clone.

D gene	V gene	J gene	clone size	CDR3 protein	CDR3 DNA
TRBD1	TRBV2	TRBJ2-7	.	CAGAGTGAYEQYF	TGTGCCGGCGCCGGGACAGGGGCCTACGAGCAGTACTTC
.	TRBV29-1	TRBJ2-7	.	CSVVAVPGYEQYF	TGCAGCGTTGTAGCGGTCCCGGGCTACGAGCAGTACTTC
.	TRBV18	TRBJ1-3	.	CASSPESVGTPIYF	TGTGCCAGCTCACCAGAATCGGTGGGGACCCCCATATATTTT
.	TRBV21-1	TRBJ1-2	.	CASSIGDNYGYTF	TGTGCCAGCAGCATAGGGGATAACTATGGCTACACCTTC
.	TRBV5-1	TRBJ1-5	.	CASSPWGGDQPQHF	TGCGCCAGCAGCCCTTGGGGTGGGGATCAGCCCCAGCATTTT
.	TRBV27	TRBJ1-6	.	CASSLSFGGLMSPLHF	TGTGCCAGCAGTTTATCATTCGGCGGATTAATGTCACCCCTCCACTTT
.	TRBV19	TRBJ2-1	.	CASHKGTGAAINEQFF	TGTGCCAGTCATAAAGGGACGGGCGCGGCTATCAATGAGCAGTTCTTC
.	TRBV7-2	TRBJ2-2	few	CASSQLELPNTGELFF	TGTGCCAGCAGCCAACTGGAACTGCCGAACACCGGGGAGCTGTTTTTT
.	TRBV14	TRBJ2-3	.	CASSRGPLTQYF	TGTGCCAGCAGCAGGGGCCCTCTAACGCAGTATTTT
.	TRBV5-8	TRBJ1-5	few	CASSLVVQPQHF	TGTGCCAGCAGCTTGGTTGTTCAGCCCCAGCATTTT
.	TRBV5-1	TRBJ2-3	.	CASSLQAQGKDTQYF	TGCGCCAGCAGCTTGCAGGCGCAGGGAAAAGATACGCAGTATTTT
TRBD1	TRBV5-6	TRBJ1-2	.	CASSATGYGYTF	TGTGCCAGCAGCGCGACAGGGTATGGCTACACCTTC
.	TRBV4-1	TRBJ1-5	.	CASSISGQPNDQPQHF	TGCGCCAGCAGTATCTCTGGACAGCCGAATGATCAGCCCCAGCATTTT
TRBD2	TRBV12-5	TRBJ2-7	once	CASGFIRTSGSYEQYF	TGTGCTAGTGGTTTTATACGGACTAGCGGCTCCTACGAGCAGTACTTC
.	TRBV28	TRBJ2-1	.	CASSYSGTEYNEQFF	TGTGCCAGCAGTTACTCCGGGACGGAGTACAATGAGCAGTTCTTC
.	TRBV7-2	TRBJ2-3	.	CASSQSPPDTQYF	TGTGCCAGCAGCCAATCCCCCCCAGATACGCAGTATTTT
.	TRBV7-8	TRBJ1-5	once	CASSLRTRSGSWGNQPQHF	TGTGCCAGCAGCTTAAGGACCAGGTCGGGGTCTTGGGGCAATCAGCCCCAGCATTTT
TRBD2	TRBV13	TRBJ2-1	.	CASSSTLLAENEQFF	TGTGCCAGCAGCTCAACCCTACTAGCGGAGAATGAGCAGTTCTTC
TRBD2	TRBV19	TRBJ2-1	once	CASSTFSGGPYNEQFF	TGTGCCAGTAGTACCTTTAGCGGGGGGCCATACAATGAGCAGTTCTTC
.	TRBV5-1	TRBJ2-7	.	CASRSDSTTPEQYF	TGCGCCAGCAGGTCGGACTCCACTACCCCCGAGCAGTACTTC
.	TRBV9	TRBJ1-4	once	CASSVDVGGVGEKLFF	TGTGCCAGCAGCGTAGATGTGGGAGGGGTAGGGGAAAAACTGTTTTTT
.	TRBV6-4	TRBJ1-6	.	CASKEGTVSYNSPLHF	TGTGCCAGCAAGGAAGGAACCGTCTCCTATAATTCACCCCTCCACTTT
.	TRBV29-1	TRBJ2-2	.	CSVEERNPGELFF	TGCAGCGTTGAAGAGAGGAATCCCGGGGAGCTGTTTTTT
.	TRBV6-1	TRBJ1-4	.	CASRLYRATNEKLFF	TGTGCCAGCAGGCTCTACAGGGCTACTAATGAAAAACTGTTTTTT
.	TRBV9	TRBJ1-4	few	CASSVEPSSREKLFF	TGTGCCAGCAGCGTAGAGCCGTCCAGCAGGGAAAAACTGTTTTTT
.	TRBV6-1	TRBJ2-1	once	CASSEAGGEQFF	TGTGCCAGCAGTGAAGCGGGGGGTGAGCAGTTCTTC
.	TRBV27	TRBJ2-3	.	CASSLFSDTQYF	TGTGCCAGCAGTTTATTCTCAGATACGCAGTATTTT
.	TRBV7-2	TRBJ1-6	.	CASSPSPSSPLHF	TGTGCCAGCAGCCCTAGTCCCAGTTCACCCCTCCACTTT
TRBD1	TRBV7-3	TRBJ1-2	.	CASSQTGGLGYTF	TGTGCCAGCAGCCAAACAGGGGGACTTGGCTACACCTTC
TRBD1	TRBV7-2	TRBJ2-7	.	CASSYPGQGTHEQYF	TGTGCCAGCAGCTACCCGGGACAGGGAACACACGAGCAGTACTTC
TRBD1	TRBV7-9	TRBJ2-5	once	CASSLPDRAVETQYF	TGTGCCAGCAGCCTACCGGACAGGGCGGTGGAGACCCAGTACTTC
.	TRBV5-6	TRBJ2-7	.	CASSELGRGEEQYF	TGTGCCAGCAGCGAGCTGGGCAGGGGGGAAGAGCAGTACTTC
TRBD2	TRBV5-1	TRBJ2-2	.	CASSSGLAGGLLGLGELFF	TGCGCCAGCAGCTCCGGACTAGCGGGGGGGCTACTCGGGCTCGGGGAGCTGTTTTTT
.	TRBV7-8	TRBJ2-7	.	CASSLALHEQYF	TGTGCCAGCAGCTTAGCGCTCCACGAGCAGTACTTC
.	TRBV6-6	TRBJ2-7	.	CASSWGEAYEQYF	TGTGCCAGCAGTTGGGGGGAAGCCTACGAGCAGTACTTC
TRBD1	TRBV19	TRBJ1-6	.	CASSGQGVFSPLHF	TGTGCCAGTAGCGGACAGGGGGTTTTTTCACCCCTCCACTTT
TRBD1	TRBV2	TRBJ2-1	.	CASTTGTGEDRSSYNEQFF	TGTGCCAGCACCACAGGGACAGGGGAAGATCGGAGCTCCTACAATGAGCAGTTCTTC
.	TRBV9	TRBJ1-1	.	CASSGGFRSGGGNTEAFF	TGTGCCAGCAGCGGAGGATTCCGCTCCGGGGGCGGAAACACTGAAGCTTTCTTT
TRBD1	TRBV7-3	TRBJ2-3	.	CASSPGGPTDTQYF	TGTGCCAGCAGCCCAGGGGGCCCTACAGATACGCAGTATTTT
.	TRBV28	TRBJ2-1	.	CASNRDPYNEQFF	TGTGCCAGCAACCGGGACCCTTACAATGAGCAGTTCTTC
TRBD1	TRBV4-1	TRBJ1-2	.	CASSQADRASTGHGYTF	TGCGCCAGCAGCCAAGCCGACAGGGCTTCAACCGGCCATGGCTACACCTTC
.	TRBV4-3	TRBJ1-3	.	CASSQDLGASSGNTIYF	TGCGCCAGCAGCCAAGATCTGGGGGCAAGCTCTGGAAACACCATATATTTT
TRBD2	TRBV5-1	TRBJ2-5	.	CASSLAGLAGGFSSGTQYF	TGCGCCAGCAGCTTGGCCGGACTAGCGGGGGGTTTCTCTTCTGGGACCCAGTACTTC
.	TRBV18	TRBJ1-1	.	CASSGGGAQDTEAFF	TGTGCCAGCTCGGGTGGAGGGGCACAGGACACTGAAGCTTTCTTT
TRBD1	TRBV4-2	TRBJ1-4	.	CASSQDESGGEKLFF	TGTGCCAGCAGCCAAGATGAGTCAGGGGGTGAAAAACTGTTTTTT
.	TRBV29-1	TRBJ1-2	few	CSVASGASNYGYTF	TGCAGCGTTGCCAGCGGGGCCTCTAACTATGGCTACACCTTC
TRBD2	TRBV4-1	TRBJ2-1	.	CASSPGVAGGPPYNEQFF	TGCGCCAGCAGCCCCGGGGTAGCGGGGGGGCCCCCCTACAATGAGCAGTTCTTC
TRBD1	TRBV11-2	TRBJ2-7	.	CASSFGTGGHEQYF	TGTGCCAGCAGCTTTGGGACAGGGGGCCACGAGCAGTACTTC
TRBD1	TRBV2	TRBJ1-2	.	CASRDRGTGYGYTF	TGTGCCAGCAGAGACAGGGGCACGGGGTACGGCTACACCTTC
.	TRBV25-1	TRBJ1-5	.	CASSGDTSNQPQHF	TGTGCCAGCAGTGGTGACACTAGCAATCAGCCCCAGCATTTT
.	TRBV2	TRBJ2-5	.	CASSRRQAETQYF	TGTGCCAGCAGTCGACGACAGGCAGAGACCCAGTACTTC
TRBD1	TRBV5-5	TRBJ1-4	.	CASSPRDRGPTTNEKLFF	TGTGCCAGCAGCCCGAGGGACAGGGGACCTACAACTAATGAAAAACTGTTTTTT
TRBD2	TRBV4-3	TRBJ2-3	.	CASSQDSFLAGGWGTDTQYF	TGCGCCAGCAGCCAAGATTCATTTCTAGCGGGGGGGTGGGGCACAGATACGCAGTATTTT
TRBD2	TRBV9	TRBJ2-5	few	CASSVTGTRAETQYF	TGTGCCAGCAGCGTCACTGGGACTAGGGCTGAGACCCAGTACTTC
.	TRBV5-5	TRBJ2-7	.	CASSLGAALSYEQYF	TGTGCCAGCAGCCTCGGGGCAGCACTCTCCTACGAGCAGTACTTC
TRBD2	TRBV7-6	TRBJ2-1	once	CASSPSGGIYNEQFF	TGTGCCAGCAGCCCTAGCGGGGGGATCTACAATGAGCAGTTCTTC
TRBD2	TRBV19	TRBJ2-1	.	CASSSGTSVLIF	TGTGCCAGTAGCTCCGGGACTAGTGTGTTGATCTTC
.	TRBV23-1	TRBJ2-3	.	CASSQCPPTLVTSDTQYF	TGCGCCAGCAGTCAGTGTCCCCCGACCCTCGTCACGTCAGATACGCAGTATTTT
.	TRBV6-6	TRBJ2-5	once	CASSPRDQPETQYF	TGTGCCAGCAGTCCCCGGGACCAGCCGGAGACCCAGTACTTC